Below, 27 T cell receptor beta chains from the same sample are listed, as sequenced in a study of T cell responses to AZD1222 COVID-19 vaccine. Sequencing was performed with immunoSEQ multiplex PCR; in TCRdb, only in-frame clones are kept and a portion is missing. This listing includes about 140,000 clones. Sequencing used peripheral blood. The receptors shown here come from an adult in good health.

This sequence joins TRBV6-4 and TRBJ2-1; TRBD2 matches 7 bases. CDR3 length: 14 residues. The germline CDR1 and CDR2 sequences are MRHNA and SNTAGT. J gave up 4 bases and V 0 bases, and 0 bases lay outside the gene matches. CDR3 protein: CASSDSGGYNEQFF. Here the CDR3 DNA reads TGTGCCAGCAGTGACTCGGGGGGGTACAATGAGCAGTTCTTC.

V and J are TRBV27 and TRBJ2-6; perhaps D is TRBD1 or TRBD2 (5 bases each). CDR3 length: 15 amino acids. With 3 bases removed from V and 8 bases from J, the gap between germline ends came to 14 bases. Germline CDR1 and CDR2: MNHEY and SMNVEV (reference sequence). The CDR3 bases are TGTGCCAGCAGTTTTGGGGGTTCCAATACCAACGTCCTGACTTTC. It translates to CASSFGGSNTNVLTF.

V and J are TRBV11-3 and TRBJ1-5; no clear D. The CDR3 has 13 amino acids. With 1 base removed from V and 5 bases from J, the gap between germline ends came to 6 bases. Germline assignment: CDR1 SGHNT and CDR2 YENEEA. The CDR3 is CASSLGKDQPQHF. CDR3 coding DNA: TGTGCCAGCAGCTTAGGCAAGGATCAGCCCCAGCATTTT.

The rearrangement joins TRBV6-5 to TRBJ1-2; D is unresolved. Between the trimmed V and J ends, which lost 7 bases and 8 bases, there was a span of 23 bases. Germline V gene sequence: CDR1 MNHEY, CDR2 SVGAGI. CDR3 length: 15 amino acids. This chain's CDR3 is CASTEGLEARRGYTF. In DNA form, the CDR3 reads TGTGCCAGCACCGAAGGGTTAGAGGCCAGGAGGGGCTACACCTTC.

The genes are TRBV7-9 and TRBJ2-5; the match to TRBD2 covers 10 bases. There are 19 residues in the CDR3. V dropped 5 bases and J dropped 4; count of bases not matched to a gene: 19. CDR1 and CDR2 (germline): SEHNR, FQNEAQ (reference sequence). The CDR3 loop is CASSPGGSGGTWVRETQYF. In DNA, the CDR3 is TGTGCCAGCAGCCCTGGTGGTAGCGGGGGGACGTGGGTTAGAGAGACCCAGTACTTC.

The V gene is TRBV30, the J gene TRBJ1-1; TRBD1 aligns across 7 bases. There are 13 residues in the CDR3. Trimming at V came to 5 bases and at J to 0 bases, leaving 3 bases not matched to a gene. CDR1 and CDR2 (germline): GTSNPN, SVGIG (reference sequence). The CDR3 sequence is CAWAGQLNTEAFF. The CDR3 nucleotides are TGTGCCTGGGCGGGACAGCTGAACACTGAAGCTTTCTTT.

The CDR3 spells CASSLSGANSGNTIYF. Here the CDR3 DNA reads TGTGCCAGCAGCTTGTCGGGCGCCAACTCTGGAAACACCATATATTTT. The chain employs TRBV5-6 and TRBJ1-3; D uncertain. This CDR3 has 16 amino acids. The germline gives CDR1 SGHDT, CDR2 YYEEEE. V was cut by 1 base and J by 0 bases, with 11 bases left in between.

The CDR3 sequence: CANREGLNSPLHF. The DNA of the CDR3 is TGTGCCAACAGGGAGGGCCTGAATTCACCCCTCCACTTT. The chain uses TRBV10-3 and TRBJ1-6; TRBD1 might be the D (6 bases). Germline CDR1 reads ENHRY; CDR2 reads SYGVKD. The V end was cut by 10 bases, the J end by 7 bases, with 14 bases between. The CDR3 covers 13 residues.

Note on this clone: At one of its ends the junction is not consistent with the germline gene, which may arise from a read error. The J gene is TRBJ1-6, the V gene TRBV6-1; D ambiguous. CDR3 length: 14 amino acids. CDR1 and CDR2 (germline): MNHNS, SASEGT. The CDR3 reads CASSGAAEFPSLGF. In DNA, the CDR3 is TGTGCCAGCAGTGGAGCCGCAGAATTCCCTTCATTGGGCTTT.

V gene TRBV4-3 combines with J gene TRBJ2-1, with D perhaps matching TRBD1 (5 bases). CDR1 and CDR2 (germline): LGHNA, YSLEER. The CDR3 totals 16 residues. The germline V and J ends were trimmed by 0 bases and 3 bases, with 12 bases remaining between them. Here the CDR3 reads CASSQDSQGYYNEQFF. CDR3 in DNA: TGCGCCAGCAGCCAAGATAGTCAGGGATACTACAATGAGCAGTTCTTC.

The CDR3 DNA is TGCAGCGTAGGTTTGACGGACTCTATGAACACTGAAGCTTTCTTT. This gives the protein CSVGLTDSMNTEAFF. This chain uses TRBV29-1 with TRBJ1-1; D gene unclear. In germline, CDR1 is SQVTM, CDR2 ANQGSEA. Trimming stripped 6 bases from V and 0 bases from J, with 17 bases between. There are 15 residues in the CDR3.

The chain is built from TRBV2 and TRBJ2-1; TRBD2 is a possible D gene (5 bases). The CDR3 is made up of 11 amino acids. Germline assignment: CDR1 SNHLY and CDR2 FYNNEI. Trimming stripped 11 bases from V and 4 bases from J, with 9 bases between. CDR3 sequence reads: CACRGYNEQFF. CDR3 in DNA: TGTGCCTGCCGCGGGTACAATGAGCAGTTCTTC.

The CDR3 reads CASSPPGRMNTEAFF. The CDR3 coding sequence is TGTGCCAGCAGCCCCCCCGGGAGAATGAACACTGAAGCTTTCTTT. V is TRBV7-2 and J is TRBJ1-1; D remains ambiguous. CDR1 is SGHTA, CDR2 FQGNSA, per germline. The V end lost 5 bases, the J end lost 0 bases, and 13 bases lay between the germline ends. CDR3 length: 15 residues. The full variable domain, in which reference TRBV7-2 and TRBJ1-1 provide the parts outside the CDR3, is GAGVSQSPSNKVTEKGKDVELRCDPISGHTALYWYRQSLGQGLEFLIYFQGNSAPDKSGLPSDRFSAERTGGSVSTLTIQRTQQEDSAVYLCASSPPGRMNTEAFFGQGTRLTVV.

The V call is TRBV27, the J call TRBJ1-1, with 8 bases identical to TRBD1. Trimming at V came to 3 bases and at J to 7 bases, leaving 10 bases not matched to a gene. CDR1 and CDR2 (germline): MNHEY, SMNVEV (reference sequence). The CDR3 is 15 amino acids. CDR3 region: CASSFTSRDRYEAFF. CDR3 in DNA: TGTGCCAGCAGTTTCACATCCCGGGACAGGTATGAAGCTTTCTTT.

Written as DNA, the CDR3 is TGCGCCAGCAGCTTGGGAGGGACCGGGGAGCTGTTTTTT. Protein: CASSLGGTGELFF. This chain connects TRBV5-1 to TRBJ2-2; possibly TRBD2 for D (5 bases). V gave up 0 bases and J gave up 5 bases, with 5 bases separating them. CDR3 size: 13 residues. The germline V gene encodes CDR1 SGHRS and CDR2 YFSETQ.

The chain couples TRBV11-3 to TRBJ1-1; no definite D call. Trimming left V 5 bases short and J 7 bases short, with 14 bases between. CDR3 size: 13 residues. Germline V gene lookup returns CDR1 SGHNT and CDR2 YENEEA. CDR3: CASSDSGSNEAFF. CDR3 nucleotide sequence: TGTGCCAGCAGCGATTCAGGAAGCAATGAAGCTTTCTTT. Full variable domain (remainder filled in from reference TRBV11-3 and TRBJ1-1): EAGVVQSPRYKIIEKKQPVAFWCNPISGHNTLYWYLQNLGQGPELLIRYENEEAVDDSQLPKDRFSAERLKGVDSTLKIQPAELGDSAVYLCASSDSGSNEAFFGQGTRLTVV.

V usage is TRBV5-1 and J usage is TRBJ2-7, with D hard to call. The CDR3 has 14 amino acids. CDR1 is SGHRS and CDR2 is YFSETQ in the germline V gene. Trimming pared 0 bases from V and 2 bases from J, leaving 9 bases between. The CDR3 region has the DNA TGCGCCAGCAGCTTGGGTTTCCTCACCTACGAGCAGTACTTC. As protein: CASSLGFLTYEQYF.

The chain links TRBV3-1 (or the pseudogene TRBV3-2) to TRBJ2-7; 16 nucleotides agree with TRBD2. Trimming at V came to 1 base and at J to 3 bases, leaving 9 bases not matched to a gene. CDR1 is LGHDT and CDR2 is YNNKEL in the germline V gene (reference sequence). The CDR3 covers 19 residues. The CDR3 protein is CASSQVGLAGGPVNYEQYF. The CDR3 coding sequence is TGTGCCAGCAGCCAAGTGGGACTAGCGGGGGGGCCCGTCAACTACGAGCAGTACTTC.

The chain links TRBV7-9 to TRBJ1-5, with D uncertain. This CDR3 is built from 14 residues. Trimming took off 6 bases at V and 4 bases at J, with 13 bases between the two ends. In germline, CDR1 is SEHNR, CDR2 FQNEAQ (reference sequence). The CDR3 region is CASSLPGENQPQHF. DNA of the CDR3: TGTGCCAGCAGTTTGCCGGGAGAAAATCAGCCCCAGCATTTT.

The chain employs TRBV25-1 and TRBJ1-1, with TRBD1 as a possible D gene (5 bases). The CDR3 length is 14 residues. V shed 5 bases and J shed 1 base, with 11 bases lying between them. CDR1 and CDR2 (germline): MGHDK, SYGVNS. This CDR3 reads CASSSRVGNTEAFF. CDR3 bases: TGTGCCAGCAGTTCCAGGGTTGGGAACACTGAAGCTTTCTTT.

CDR3 sequence: CASTGGGSYNSPLHF. CDR3 nucleotide sequence: TGTGCCAGCACTGGGGGGGGCTCCTATAATTCACCCCTCCACTTT. The chain couples TRBV28 to TRBJ1-6, with D maybe TRBD1 (5 bases). The CDR3 spans 15 residues. Trimming stripped 7 bases from V and 0 bases from J, with 10 bases between. Germline-derived CDR1 and CDR2 are MDHEN and SYDVKM.

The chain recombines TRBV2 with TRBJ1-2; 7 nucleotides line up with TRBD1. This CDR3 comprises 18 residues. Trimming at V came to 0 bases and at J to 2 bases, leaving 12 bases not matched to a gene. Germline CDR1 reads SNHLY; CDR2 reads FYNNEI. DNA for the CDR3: TGTGCCAGCAGTGAAGCCCAACGTATATTGACAGGGAACTATGGCTACACCTTC. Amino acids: CASSEAQRILTGNYGYTF.

Written as DNA, the CDR3 is TGTGCCAGCAGTTACACGACTTCGCAGGATAACTATGGCTACACCTTC. Amino acid sequence: CASSYTTSQDNYGYTF. This rearrangement joins TRBV6-5 to TRBJ1-2; D gene uncertain. V lost 2 bases, J lost 1 base, and 14 bases lay in between. CDR1 is MNHEY, CDR2 SVGAGI, per germline. This CDR3 has 16 amino acids.

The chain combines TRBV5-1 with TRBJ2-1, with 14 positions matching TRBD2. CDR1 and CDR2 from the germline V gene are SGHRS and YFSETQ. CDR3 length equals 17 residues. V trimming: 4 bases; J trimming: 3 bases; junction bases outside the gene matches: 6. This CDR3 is CASSPRTSGGFYNEQFF. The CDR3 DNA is TGCGCCAGCAGCCCCAGGACTAGCGGGGGGTTCTACAATGAGCAGTTCTTC.

The CDR3: CASRGTLTYNEQFF. CDR3 nucleotides: TGTGCCAGTAGGGGGACTCTTACCTACAATGAGCAGTTCTTC. V gene TRBV19 combines with J gene TRBJ2-1; D perhaps matches TRBD2 (6 bases). The CDR3 spans 14 residues. V was shortened by 6 bases and J by 2 bases, with 11 bases between the two germline ends. In germline, CDR1 is LNHDA, CDR2 SQIVND (reference sequence).

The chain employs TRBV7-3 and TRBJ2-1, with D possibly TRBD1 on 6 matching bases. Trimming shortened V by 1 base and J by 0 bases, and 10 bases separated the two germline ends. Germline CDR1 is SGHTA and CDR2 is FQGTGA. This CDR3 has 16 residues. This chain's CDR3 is CASSLSTGSSYNEQFF. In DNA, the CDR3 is TGTGCCAGCAGCTTAAGTACAGGGAGCTCCTACAATGAGCAGTTCTTC.

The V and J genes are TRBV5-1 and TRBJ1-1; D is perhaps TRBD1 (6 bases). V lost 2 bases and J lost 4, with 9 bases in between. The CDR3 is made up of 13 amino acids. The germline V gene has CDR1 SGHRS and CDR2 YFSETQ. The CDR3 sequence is CASSLTGSTEAFF. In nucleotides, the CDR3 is TGCGCCAGCAGCTTAACAGGGTCCACTGAAGCTTTCTTT.